The rows below give T cell receptor beta chains drawn from one sample of a study of T cells in Graves' hyperthyroidism and ophthalmopathy. TCRdb ran MiXCR on the multiplex PCR reads and lists one entry per CDR3 protein. The sample contains 700,000 or so distinct CDR3 sequences, about 15% of which appear only once. The source material was blood. The receptors here all came from a young man with Graves' hyperthyroidism. The CDR3 runs from the conserved cysteine through the conserved F or W. Fields, in order: V gene, J gene, clone size, CDR3 length, D gene, CDR3 protein, CDR3 DNA. D genes are given only for firm matches. Rows may omit the clone size; those that give it use once, few, many or a size class.

TRBV12-3/TRBV12-4,TRBJ2-5,many,11,.,CASGSRETQYF,TGTGCCAGCGGATCGAGAGAGACCCAGTACTTC
TRBV12-3/TRBV12-4,TRBJ2-1,many,12,.,CASSLTGVEQFF,TGTGCCAGCAGTTTGACAGGAGTTGAGCAGTTCTTC
TRBV5-1,TRBJ2-6,many,14,.,CASSPITGANVLTF,TGCGCCAGCAGCCCCATAACTGGGGCCAACGTCCTGACTTTC
TRBV7-2,TRBJ2-1,many,17,TRBD2,CASSTRGLAGGNNEQFF,TGTGCCAGCAGCACCCGGGGGCTAGCGGGAGGGAATAATGAGCAGTTCTTC
TRBV11-2,TRBJ2-7,many,12,.,CASSGGRYEQYF,TGTGCCAGCAGCGGCGGCCGGTACGAGCAGTACTTC
TRBV28,TRBJ1-2,few,14,.,CASSLVTPNYGYTF,TGTGCCAGCAGTTTAGTGACACCGAACTATGGCTACACCTTC
TRBV2,TRBJ2-2,few,14,TRBD2,CASKGGPGTGELFF,TGTGCCAGCAAGGGAGGGCCGGGGACCGGGGAGCTGTTTTTT
TRBV4-1,TRBJ2-1,.,17,.,CASSQERSSLLYNEQFF,TGCGCCAGCAGCCAAGAACGTAGCAGTCTCCTTTACAATGAGCAGTTCTTC
TRBV30,TRBJ2-7,many,14,TRBD1,CAWSRGGSSYEQYF,TGTGCCTGGAGTCGAGGGGGCAGCTCCTACGAGCAGTACTTC
TRBV7-9,TRBJ1-1,many,12,TRBD1,CASIWGQGKAFF,TGTGCCAGCATTTGGGGACAGGGGAAAGCTTTCTTT
TRBV29-1,TRBJ2-3,.,13,.,CSVEEGVPDTQYF,TGCAGCGTTGAAGAAGGGGTTCCAGATACGCAGTATTTT
TRBV12-5,TRBJ2-3,many,15,TRBD1,CASGLVLGGADTQYF,TGTGCTAGTGGTTTGGTATTAGGGGGCGCAGATACGCAGTATTTT
TRBV11-1,TRBJ2-6,many,14,.,CASSGRTGDPILTF,TGTGCCAGCAGCGGCCGGACGGGAGATCCCATCCTGACTTTC
TRBV28,TRBJ2-3,.,15,.,CASSLSPGARDTQYF,TGTGCCAGCAGTTTATCTCCAGGGGCACGGGATACGCAGTATTTT
TRBV12-3/TRBV12-4,TRBJ2-1,few,14,.,CASSSELTGPKKFF,TGTGCCAGCAGTTCCGAACTGACAGGACCTAAGAAGTTCTTC
TRBV10-2,TRBJ2-1,.,16,TRBD2,CASSAKAGSSYNEQFF,TGCGCCAGCAGCGCCAAAGCGGGAAGCTCCTACAATGAGCAGTTCTTC
TRBV30,TRBJ1-1,many,16,.,CAWSVPTTVMNTEAFF,TGTGCCTGGAGTGTCCCCACGACGGTGATGAACACTGAAGCTTTCTTT
TRBV9,TRBJ2-7,.,15,.,CASSVGAQGSYEQYF,TGTGCCAGCAGCGTAGGTGCTCAGGGTTCCTACGAGCAGTACTTC
TRBV2,TRBJ2-5,many,14,.,CASTGVAKKETQYF,TGTGCCAGCACTGGGGTGGCAAAGAAAGAGACCCAGTACTTC
TRBV27,TRBJ2-1,many,17,TRBD2,CASSLLPGSSGNNEQFF,TGTGCCAGCAGTTTACTGCCCGGTTCTAGCGGGAACAATGAGCAGTTCTTC
TRBV12-5,TRBJ1-1,.,17,.,CASGNRAKGHWNTEAFF,TGTGCTAGTGGTAACCGAGCTAAGGGCCACTGGAACACTGAAGCTTTCTTT
TRBV5-5,TRBJ2-3,.,13,TRBD2,CASRRTSEDTQYF,TGTGCCAGCAGGAGGACTAGCGAAGATACGCAGTATTTT
TRBV20-1,TRBJ1-3,few,15,TRBD1,CSARGLRGTGNTIYF,TGCAGTGCTAGAGGCCTCAGGGGGACTGGAAACACCATATATTTT
TRBV25-1,TRBJ2-1,.,14,TRBD1,CASSEYQGADEQFF,TGTGCCAGCAGTGAATACCAGGGGGCGGATGAGCAGTTCTTC
TRBV7-2,TRBJ1-5,.,14,TRBD1,CASSHPGQGQPQHF,TGTGCCAGCAGCCACCCCGGACAGGGACAGCCCCAGCATTTT
TRBV19,TRBJ1-5,.,14,.,CASRGGTQGQPQHF,TGTGCCAGTAGAGGAGGGACACAGGGTCAGCCCCAGCATTTT
TRBV10-3,TRBJ1-2,.,15,TRBD1,CAISEDPRTGYGYTF,TGTGCCATCAGTGAGGATCCTAGGACAGGCTATGGCTACACCTTC